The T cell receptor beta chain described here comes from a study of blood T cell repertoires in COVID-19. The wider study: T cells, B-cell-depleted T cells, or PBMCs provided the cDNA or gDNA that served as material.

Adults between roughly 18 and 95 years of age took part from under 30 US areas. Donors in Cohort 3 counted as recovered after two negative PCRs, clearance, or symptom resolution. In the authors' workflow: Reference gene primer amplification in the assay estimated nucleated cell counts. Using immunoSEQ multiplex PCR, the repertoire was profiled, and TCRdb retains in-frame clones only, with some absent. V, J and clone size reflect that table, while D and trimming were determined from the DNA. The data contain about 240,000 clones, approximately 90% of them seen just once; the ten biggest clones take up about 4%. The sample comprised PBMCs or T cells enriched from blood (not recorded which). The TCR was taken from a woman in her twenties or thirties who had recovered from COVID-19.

The CDR3 region has the DNA TGTGCCAGCAGTTTTGTGCGTTTCTCCTACAATGAGCAGTTCTTC. It translates to CASSFVRFSYNEQFF. This chain joins TRBV28 and TRBJ2-1; unclear D gene. V lost 3 bases to trimming and J lost 0 bases, with 9 bases between them. Germline CDR1 and CDR2: MDHEN and SYDVKM. The CDR3 is made up of 15 amino acids.